This T cell receptor beta chain was documented in a study of blood T cell repertoires in COVID-19. Study overall: COVID-19 samples collected from the United States, Italy and Spain covered acute and convalescent phases.

The age range of participants was about 18 to 90 years, with residence in 20 to 25 US areas. Participants' own reports of clinical history determined their cohort assignment. Methods used by the authors: Researchers report that nucleated cell counts were estimated from reference gene primer amplification. The method was immunoSEQ multiplex PCR; TCRdb's version includes in-frame clones alone and lacks a portion of them. V, J and clone size reflect that table, while D and trimming were determined from the DNA. The table records approximately 140,000 clones, roughly 90% of them present only once. This clone was seen only once. The sequence came from a woman in her thirties or forties who had been exposed to COVID-19. Sequenced sample: PBMCs or T cells enriched from blood (not recorded which).

The CDR3 reads CASSESQGAEAFF. The CDR3 DNA reads as TGCGCCAGCAGTGAGTCGCAGGGTGCTGAAGCTTTCTTT. This chain links TRBV10-1 with TRBJ1-1; TRBD1 might be the D (5 bases). Germline V CDR1 and CDR2: WNHNN, SYGVQD (reference sequence). The CDR3 covers 13 residues. V was clipped by 0 bases and J by 6 bases, with 8 bases between them.